These T cell receptor beta chains were read from a single sample in a study of blood T cell repertoires in COVID-19. Only in-frame clones appear in the TCRdb table, and some are missing; sequencing was by immunoSEQ multiplex PCR. Of some 74,000 clones in the sample, 88% are singletons; the top ten hold more than 25%. Sequencing was carried out using peripheral blood. The source is a man between 45 and 60 years old with acute or convalescent COVID-19. CDR3s include the opening cysteine and the closing phenylalanine or tryptophan. D genes are given only for firm matches. Size values are once, few and many counts, or a class for expanded clones, and some rows have none.

>TRBV4-1|TRBJ2-1|-|TRBD2
TGCGCCAGCAGCCAAGTGAGCGGGGGGGCCTGGGGGCAGTTCTTC
CASSQVSGGAWGQFF
>TRBV30|TRBJ1-6|-|-
TGTGCCTGGAATAGTGGACAGAGAAATTCACCCCTCCACTTT
CAWNSGQRNSPLHF
>TRBV5-1|TRBJ1-6|-|TRBD1
TGCGCCAGCAGCTTGACAGGGGAAAATTCACCCCTCCACTTT
CASSLTGENSPLHF
>TRBV7-3|TRBJ2-3|-|-
TGTGCCAGCAGCTCGACTCCATCAGATACGCAGTATTTT
CASSSTPSDTQYF
>TRBV3-1/TRBV3-2|TRBJ2-1|-|-
TGTGCCAGCAGCCAACAGGGGTCCTACAATGAGCAGTTCTTC
CASSQQGSYNEQFF
>TRBV4-2|TRBJ1-4|-|TRBD1
TGTGCCAGCAGCCAAAACAGGGGGCTGGGTGAAAAACTGTTTTTT
CASSQNRGLGEKLFF
>TRBV18|TRBJ2-3|-|-
TGTGCCAGCTCACCGCTCCAACAGGTTTTTCCCACAGATACGCAGTATTTT
CASSPLQQVFPTDTQYF
>TRBV5-1|TRBJ2-2|-|TRBD2
TGCGCCAGCAGCTTGGAGCGACTAGCGGGCACCGGGGAGCTGTTTTTT
CASSLERLAGTGELFF
>TRBV6-5|TRBJ2-1|few|TRBD2
TGTGCCAGCAGGGACAGCGGGGGCGCTTACAATGAGCAGTTCTTC
CASRDSGGAYNEQFF
>TRBV24-1|TRBJ2-2|-|TRBD1
TGTGCCACCAGTGGCAGGGGGCCCGGGGAGCTGTTTTTT
CATSGRGPGELFF
>TRBV9|TRBJ1-5|-|TRBD1
TGTGCCAGCAGCCTGACAGGGTCTTTCCAGCCCCAGCATTTT
CASSLTGSFQPQHF
>TRBV19|TRBJ1-5|-|-
TGTGCCAGTAGTACGACACTCCATAGCAATCAGCCCCAGCATTTT
CASSTTLHSNQPQHF
>TRBV19|TRBJ2-3|-|TRBD2
TGTGCCAGTAGTATTTCGACTAGCGGGGGCCCTCGCACAGATACGCAGTATTTT
CASSISTSGGPRTDTQYF
>TRBV5-4|TRBJ2-7|-|-
TGTGCCAGCAGCCCCGGACACGGGGGTAGCTACGAGCAGTACTTC
CASSPGHGGSYEQYF
>TRBV28|TRBJ1-3|-|TRBD1
TGTGCCAGCAGTTCGGGGACAGGCGGCTATGGAAACACCATATATTTT
CASSSGTGGYGNTIYF
>TRBV4-2|TRBJ2-1|-|-
TGTGCCAGCAGCCAATTTGGGGGGAAGGATGAGCAGTTCTTC
CASSQFGGKDEQFF
>TRBV6-4|TRBJ2-1|-|TRBD1
TGTGCCAGCAGTGCCCAACCGGGACAGGGGGCCAATGAGCAGTTCTTC
CASSAQPGQGANEQFF
>TRBV23-1|TRBJ2-5|-|-
TGCGCCAGCAGTCAATCTTCAGGCCTACAAGAGACCCAGTACTTC
CASSQSSGLQETQYF
>TRBV25-1|TRBJ1-1|-|-
TGTGCCAGCAGTTTTGAGATGAACACTGAAGCTTTCTTT
CASSFEMNTEAFF
>TRBV7-3|TRBJ1-1|-|-
TGTGCCAGCAGCCCGACGGGACACTTGAACACTGAAGCTTTCTTT
CASSPTGHLNTEAFF
>TRBV18|TRBJ1-5|-|-
TGTGCCAGCTCGAACAACCAGGGTAGCAATCAGCCCCAGCATTTT
CASSNNQGSNQPQHF
>TRBV5-1|TRBJ2-1|once|TRBD1
TGCGCCAGCAGCTGGGGACAGGAGTACAATGAGCAGTTCTTC
CASSWGQEYNEQFF
>TRBV29-1|TRBJ2-7|-|-
TGCAGCGTTGAAAGGGGCGGCTACGAGCAGTACTTC
CSVERGGYEQYF
>TRBV5-4|TRBJ2-1|once|TRBD2
TGTGCCAGCAGCTTATTAGCGGGGGGGCTTGAATGGCAGCTCTTC
CASSLLAGGLEWQLF
>TRBV29-1|TRBJ1-1|few|-
TGCAGCGCGACAGATACGTACACTGAAGCTTTCTTT
CSATDTYTEAFF
>TRBV5-1|TRBJ2-7|once|TRBD1
TGCGCCAGCACCCCCGGCGGGACAGGGTCCTACGAGCAGTACTTC
CASTPGGTGSYEQYF
>TRBV5-8|TRBJ1-2|-|-
TGTGCCAGCAGCTTAGGCCACAGGGTGAGTGGCTACACCTTC
CASSLGHRVSGYTF
>TRBV19|TRBJ1-5|-|-
TGTGCCAGTAGTGGGACTTACAATCAGCCCCAGCATTTT
CASSGTYNQPQHF
>TRBV24-1|TRBJ1-1|once|-
TGTGCCACCACAAAAGGTGAGGGTGGCACTGAAGCTTTCTTT
CATTKGEGGTEAFF